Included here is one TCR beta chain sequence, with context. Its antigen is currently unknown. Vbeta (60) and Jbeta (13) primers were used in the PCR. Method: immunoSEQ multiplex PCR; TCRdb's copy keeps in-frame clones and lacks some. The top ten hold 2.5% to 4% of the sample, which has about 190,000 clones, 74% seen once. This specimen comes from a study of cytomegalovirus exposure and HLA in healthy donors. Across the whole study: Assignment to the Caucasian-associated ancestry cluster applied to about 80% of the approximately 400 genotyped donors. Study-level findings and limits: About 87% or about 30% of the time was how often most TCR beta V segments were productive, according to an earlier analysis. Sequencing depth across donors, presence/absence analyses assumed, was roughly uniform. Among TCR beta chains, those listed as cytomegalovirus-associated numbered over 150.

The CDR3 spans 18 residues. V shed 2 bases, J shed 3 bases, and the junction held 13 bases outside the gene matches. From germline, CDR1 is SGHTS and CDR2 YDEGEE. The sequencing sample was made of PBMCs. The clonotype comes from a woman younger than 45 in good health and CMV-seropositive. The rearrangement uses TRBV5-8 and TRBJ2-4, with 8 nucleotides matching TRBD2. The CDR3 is CASSFQGTSGLVKNIQYF. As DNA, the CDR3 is TGTGCCAGCAGCTTTCAGGGAACTAGCGGCCTAGTCAAAAACATTCAGTACTTC.